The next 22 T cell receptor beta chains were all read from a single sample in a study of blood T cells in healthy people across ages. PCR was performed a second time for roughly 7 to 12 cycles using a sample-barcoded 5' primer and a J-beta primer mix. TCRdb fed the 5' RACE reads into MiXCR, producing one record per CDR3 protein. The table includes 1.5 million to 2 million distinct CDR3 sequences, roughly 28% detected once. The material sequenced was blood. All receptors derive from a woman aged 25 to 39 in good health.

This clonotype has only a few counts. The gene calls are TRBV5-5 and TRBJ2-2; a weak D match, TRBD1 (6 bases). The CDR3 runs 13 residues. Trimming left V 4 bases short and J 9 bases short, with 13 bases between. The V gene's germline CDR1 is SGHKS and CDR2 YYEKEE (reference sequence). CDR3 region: CASSTQQGRELFF. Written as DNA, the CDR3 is TGTGCCAGCAGCACCCAACAGGGTCGGGAGCTGTTTTTT.

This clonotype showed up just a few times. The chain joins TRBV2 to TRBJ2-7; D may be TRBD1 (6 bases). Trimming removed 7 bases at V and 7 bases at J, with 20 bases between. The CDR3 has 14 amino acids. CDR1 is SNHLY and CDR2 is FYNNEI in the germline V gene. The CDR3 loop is CASNWGLGANEQYF. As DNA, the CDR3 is TGTGCCAGCAATTGGGGCCTGGGGGCGAATGAGCAGTACTTC.

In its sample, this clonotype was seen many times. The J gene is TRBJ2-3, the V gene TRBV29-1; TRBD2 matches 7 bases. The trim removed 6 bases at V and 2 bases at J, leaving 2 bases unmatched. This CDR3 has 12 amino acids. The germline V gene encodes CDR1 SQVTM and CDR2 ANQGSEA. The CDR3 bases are TGCAGCGTGGGGAGGGACACAGATACGCAGTATTTT. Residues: CSVGRDTDTQYF.

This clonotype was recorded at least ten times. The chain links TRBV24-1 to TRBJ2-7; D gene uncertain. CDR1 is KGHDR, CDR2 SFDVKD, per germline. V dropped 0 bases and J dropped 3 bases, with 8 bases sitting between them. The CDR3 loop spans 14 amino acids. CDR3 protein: CATSDLRAHYEQYF. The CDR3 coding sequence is TGTGCCACCAGTGATTTGAGAGCGCACTACGAGCAGTACTTC.

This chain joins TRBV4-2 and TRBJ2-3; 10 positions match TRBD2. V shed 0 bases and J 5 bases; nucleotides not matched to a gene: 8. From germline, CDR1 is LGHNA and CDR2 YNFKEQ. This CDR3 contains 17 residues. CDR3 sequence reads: CASSQDDSGGTQDTQYF. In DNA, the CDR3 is TGTGCCAGCAGCCAAGACGATAGCGGGGGGACGCAAGATACGCAGTATTTT.

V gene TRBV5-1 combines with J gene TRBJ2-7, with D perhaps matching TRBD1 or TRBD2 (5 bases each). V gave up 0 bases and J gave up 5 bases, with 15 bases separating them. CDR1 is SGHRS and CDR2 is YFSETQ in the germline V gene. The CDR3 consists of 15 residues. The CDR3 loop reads CASSLGGTGKDEQYF. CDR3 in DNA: TGCGCCAGCAGCTTGGGGGGGACCGGTAAGGACGAGCAGTACTTC.

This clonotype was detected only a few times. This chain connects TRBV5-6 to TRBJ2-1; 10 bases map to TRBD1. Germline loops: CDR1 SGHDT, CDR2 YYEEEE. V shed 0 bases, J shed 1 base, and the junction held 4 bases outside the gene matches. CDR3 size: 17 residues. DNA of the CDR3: TGTGCCAGCAGCTTGGGGACAGGGGGTTTTTCCTACAATGAGCAGTTCTTC. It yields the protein CASSLGTGGFSYNEQFF.

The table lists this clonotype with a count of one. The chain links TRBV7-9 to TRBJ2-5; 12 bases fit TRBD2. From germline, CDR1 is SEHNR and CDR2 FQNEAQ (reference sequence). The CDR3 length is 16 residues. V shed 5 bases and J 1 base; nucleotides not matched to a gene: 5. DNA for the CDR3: TGTGCCAGCAGCGTTTTGACTAGCGGGGGCCAAGAGACCCAGTACTTC. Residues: CASSVLTSGGQETQYF.

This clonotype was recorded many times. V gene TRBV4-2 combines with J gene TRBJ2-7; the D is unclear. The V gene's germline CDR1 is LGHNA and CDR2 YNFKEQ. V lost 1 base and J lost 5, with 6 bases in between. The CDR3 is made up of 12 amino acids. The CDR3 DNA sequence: TGTGCCAGCAGCCAAGTCCCTCACGAGCAGTACTTC. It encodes CASSQVPHEQYF.

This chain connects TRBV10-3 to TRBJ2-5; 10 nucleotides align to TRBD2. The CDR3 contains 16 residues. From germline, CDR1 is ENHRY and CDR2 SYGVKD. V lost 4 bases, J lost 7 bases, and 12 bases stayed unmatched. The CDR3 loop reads CAISALPGLAEATQYF. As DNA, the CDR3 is TGTGCCATCAGTGCCCTCCCTGGACTAGCGGAGGCGACCCAGTACTTC.

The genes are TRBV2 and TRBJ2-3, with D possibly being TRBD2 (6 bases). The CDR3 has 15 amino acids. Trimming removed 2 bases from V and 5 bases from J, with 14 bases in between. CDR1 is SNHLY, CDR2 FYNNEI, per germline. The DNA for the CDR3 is TGTGCCAGCAGTGAACTTCGGCGGGGTGGAGATACGCAGTATTTT. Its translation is CASSELRRGGDTQYF.

The CDR3 DNA sequence: TGTGCCAGCAGTTTACTAGGGACAGGGAATTCACCCCTCCACTTT. It encodes CASSLLGTGNSPLHF. This rearrangement joins TRBV28 to TRBJ1-6; 9 nucleotides align to TRBD1. The junction had 3 bases not matched to a gene; V was cut back by 2 bases and J by 7 bases. The length of the CDR3 is 15 residues. CDR1 is MDHEN, CDR2 SYDVKM, per germline.

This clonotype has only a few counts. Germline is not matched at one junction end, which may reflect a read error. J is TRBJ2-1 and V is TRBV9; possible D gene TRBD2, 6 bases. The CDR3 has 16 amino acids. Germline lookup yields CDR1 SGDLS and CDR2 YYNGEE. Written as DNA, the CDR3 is TGTGCCGGCAGCGACCCTCATAGCGGCTCCTACAATGAGCAGTTCTTC. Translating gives CAGSDPHSGSYNEQFF.

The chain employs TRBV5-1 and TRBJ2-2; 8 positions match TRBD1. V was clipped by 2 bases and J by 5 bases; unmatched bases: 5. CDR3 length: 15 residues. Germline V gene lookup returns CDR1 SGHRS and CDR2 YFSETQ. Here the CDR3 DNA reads TGCGCCAGCAGCTTCGACAGGGGATGGACCGGGGAGCTGTTTTTT. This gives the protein CASSFDRGWTGELFF. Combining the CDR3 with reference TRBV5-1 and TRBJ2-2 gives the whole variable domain KAGVTQTPRYLIKTRGQQVTLSCSPISGHRSVSWYQQTPGQGLQFLFEYFSETQRNKGNFPGRFSGRQFSNSRSEMNVSTLELGDSALYLCASSFDRGWTGELFFGEGSRLTVL.

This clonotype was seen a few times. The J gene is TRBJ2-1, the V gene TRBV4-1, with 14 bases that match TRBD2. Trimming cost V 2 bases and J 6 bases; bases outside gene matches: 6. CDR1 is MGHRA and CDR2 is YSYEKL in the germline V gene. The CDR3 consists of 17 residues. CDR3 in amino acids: CASSQWAGTSGGNEQFF. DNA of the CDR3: TGCGCCAGCAGCCAATGGGCAGGGACTAGCGGGGGCAATGAGCAGTTCTTC.

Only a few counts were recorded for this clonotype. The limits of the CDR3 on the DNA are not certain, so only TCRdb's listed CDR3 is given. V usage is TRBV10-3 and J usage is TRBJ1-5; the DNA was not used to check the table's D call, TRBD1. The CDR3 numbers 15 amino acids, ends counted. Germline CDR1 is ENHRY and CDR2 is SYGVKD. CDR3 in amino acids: CATHFGADSNQPQHF.

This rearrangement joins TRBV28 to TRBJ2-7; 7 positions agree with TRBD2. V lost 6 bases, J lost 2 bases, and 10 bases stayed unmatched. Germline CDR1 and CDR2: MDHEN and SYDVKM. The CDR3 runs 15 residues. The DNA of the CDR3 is TGTGCCAGCAGACCCGGGGGGATATACCCCTACGAGCAGTACTTC. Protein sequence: CASRPGGIYPYEQYF.

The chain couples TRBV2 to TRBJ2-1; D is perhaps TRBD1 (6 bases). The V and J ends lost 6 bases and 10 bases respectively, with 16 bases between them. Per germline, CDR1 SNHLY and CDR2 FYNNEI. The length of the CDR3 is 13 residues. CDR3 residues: CASSRLGAEEQFF. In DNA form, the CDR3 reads TGTGCCAGCAGCCGTTTGGGGGCGGAGGAGCAGTTCTTC. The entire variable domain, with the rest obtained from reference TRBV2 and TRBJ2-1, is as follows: EPEVTQTPSHQVTQMGQEVILRCVPISNHLYFYWYRQILGQKVEFLVSFYNNEISEKSEIFDDQFSVERPDGSNFTLKIRSTKLEDSAMYFCASSRLGAEEQFFGPGTRLTVL.

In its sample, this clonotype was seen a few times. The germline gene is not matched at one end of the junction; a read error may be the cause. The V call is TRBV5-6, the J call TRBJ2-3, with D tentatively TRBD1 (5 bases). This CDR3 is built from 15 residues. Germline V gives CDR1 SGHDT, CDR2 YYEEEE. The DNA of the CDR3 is TGTGCCATCAGCACGATAGGGGCTAGCACAGATACGCAGTATTTT. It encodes CAISTIGASTDTQYF.

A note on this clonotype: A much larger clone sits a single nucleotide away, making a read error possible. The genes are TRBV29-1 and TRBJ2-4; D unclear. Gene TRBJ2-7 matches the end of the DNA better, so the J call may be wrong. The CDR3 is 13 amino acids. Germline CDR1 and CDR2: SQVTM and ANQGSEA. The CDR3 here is CSVWLGEGYEQYF. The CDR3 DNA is TGCAGCGTTTGGTTGGGCGAAGGGTACGAGCAGTACTTC.

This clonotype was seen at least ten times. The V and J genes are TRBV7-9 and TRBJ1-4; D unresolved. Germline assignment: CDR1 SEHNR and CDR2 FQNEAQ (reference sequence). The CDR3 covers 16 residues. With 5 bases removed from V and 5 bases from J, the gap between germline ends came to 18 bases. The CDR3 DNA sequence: TGTGCCAGCAGCCCACCCGGCCTAACTTCAAATGAAAAACTGTTTTTT. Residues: CASSPPGLTSNEKLFF.

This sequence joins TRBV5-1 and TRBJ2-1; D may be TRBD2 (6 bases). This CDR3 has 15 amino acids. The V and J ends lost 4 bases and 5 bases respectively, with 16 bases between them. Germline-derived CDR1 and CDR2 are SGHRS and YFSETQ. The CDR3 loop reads CASSQRALANNEQFF. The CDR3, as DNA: TGCGCCAGCAGCCAGCGGGCTCTAGCTAACAATGAGCAGTTCTTC. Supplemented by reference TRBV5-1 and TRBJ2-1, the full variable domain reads KAGVTQTPRYLIKTRGQQVTLSCSPISGHRSVSWYQQTPGQGLQFLFEYFSETQRNKGNFPGRFSGRQFSNSRSEMNVSTLELGDSALYLCASSQRALANNEQFFGPGTRLTVL.